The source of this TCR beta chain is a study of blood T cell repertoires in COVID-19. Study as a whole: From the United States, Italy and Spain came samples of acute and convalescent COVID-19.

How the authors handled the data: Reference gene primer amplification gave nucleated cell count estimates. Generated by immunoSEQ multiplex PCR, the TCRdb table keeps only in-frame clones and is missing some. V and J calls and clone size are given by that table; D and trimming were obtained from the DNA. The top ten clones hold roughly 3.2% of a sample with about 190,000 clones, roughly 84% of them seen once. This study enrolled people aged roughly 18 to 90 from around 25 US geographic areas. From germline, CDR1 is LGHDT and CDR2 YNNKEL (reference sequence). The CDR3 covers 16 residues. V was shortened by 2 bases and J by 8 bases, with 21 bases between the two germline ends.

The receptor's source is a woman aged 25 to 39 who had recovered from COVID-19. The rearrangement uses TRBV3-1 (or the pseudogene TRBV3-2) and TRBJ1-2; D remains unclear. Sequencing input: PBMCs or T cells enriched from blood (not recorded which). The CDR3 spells CASSQNVAAFSTGYTF. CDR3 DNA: TGTGCCAGCAGCCAAAACGTTGCGGCGTTTAGTACGGGCTACACCTTC.